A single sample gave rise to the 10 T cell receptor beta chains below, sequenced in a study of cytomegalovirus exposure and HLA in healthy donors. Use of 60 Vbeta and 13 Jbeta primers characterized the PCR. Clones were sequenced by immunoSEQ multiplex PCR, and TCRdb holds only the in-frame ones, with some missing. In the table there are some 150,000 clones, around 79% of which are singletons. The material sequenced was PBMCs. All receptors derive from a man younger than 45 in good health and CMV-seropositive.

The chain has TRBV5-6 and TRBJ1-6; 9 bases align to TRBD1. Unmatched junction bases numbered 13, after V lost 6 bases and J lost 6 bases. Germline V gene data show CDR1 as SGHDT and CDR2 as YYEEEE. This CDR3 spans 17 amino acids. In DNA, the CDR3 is TGTGCCAGCAAGAGATTTCCGGGACAGGGAACTAATTCACCCCTCCACTTT. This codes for CASKRFPGQGTNSPLHF. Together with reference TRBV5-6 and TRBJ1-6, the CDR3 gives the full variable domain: DAGVTQSPTHLIKTRGQQVTLRCSPKSGHDTVSWYQQALGQGPQFIFQYYEEEERQRGNFPDRFSGHQFPNYSSELNVNALLLGDSALYLCASKRFPGQGTNSPLHFGNGTRLTVT.

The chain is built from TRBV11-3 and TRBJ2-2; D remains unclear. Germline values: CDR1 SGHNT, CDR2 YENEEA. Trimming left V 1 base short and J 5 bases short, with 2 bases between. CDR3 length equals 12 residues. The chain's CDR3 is CASSLATGELFF. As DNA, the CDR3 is TGTGCCAGCAGCTTAGCGACCGGGGAGCTGTTTTTT. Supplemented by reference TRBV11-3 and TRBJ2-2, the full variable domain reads EAGVVQSPRYKIIEKKQPVAFWCNPISGHNTLYWYLQNLGQGPELLIRYENEEAVDDSQLPKDRFSAERLKGVDSTLKIQPAELGDSAVYLCASSLATGELFFGEGSRLTVL.

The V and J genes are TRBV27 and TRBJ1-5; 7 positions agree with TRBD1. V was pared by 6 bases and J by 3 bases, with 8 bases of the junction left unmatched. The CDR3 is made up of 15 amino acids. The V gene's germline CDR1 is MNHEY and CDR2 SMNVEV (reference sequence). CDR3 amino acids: CASSKTGRNNQPQHF. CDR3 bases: TGTGCCAGCAGCAAGACAGGGAGAAACAATCAGCCCCAGCATTTT.

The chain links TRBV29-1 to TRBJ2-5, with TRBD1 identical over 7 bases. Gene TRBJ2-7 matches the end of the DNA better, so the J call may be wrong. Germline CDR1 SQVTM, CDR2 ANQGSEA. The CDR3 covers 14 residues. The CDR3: CSVETTGARYEQYF. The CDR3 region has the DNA TGCAGCGTTGAAACCACAGGGGCTAGATACGAGCAGTACTTC.

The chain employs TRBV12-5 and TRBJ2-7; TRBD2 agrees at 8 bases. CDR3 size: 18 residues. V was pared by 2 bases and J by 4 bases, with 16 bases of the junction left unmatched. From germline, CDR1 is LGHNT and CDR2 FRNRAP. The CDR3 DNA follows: TGTGCTAGTGGTTTGACCCTCGGAACGAGCGGGGGTGGGTACGAGCAGTACTTC. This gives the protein CASGLTLGTSGGGYEQYF.

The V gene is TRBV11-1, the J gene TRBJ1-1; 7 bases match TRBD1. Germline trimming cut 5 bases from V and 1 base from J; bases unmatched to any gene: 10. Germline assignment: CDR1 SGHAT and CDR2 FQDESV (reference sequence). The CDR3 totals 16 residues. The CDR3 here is CASSVDWGQPNTEAFF. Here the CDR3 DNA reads TGTGCCAGCAGCGTAGATTGGGGACAGCCGAACACTGAAGCTTTCTTT.

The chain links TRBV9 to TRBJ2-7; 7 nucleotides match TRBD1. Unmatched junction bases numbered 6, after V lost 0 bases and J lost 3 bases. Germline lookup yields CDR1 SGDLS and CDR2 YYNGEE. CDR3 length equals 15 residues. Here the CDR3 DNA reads TGTGCCAGCAGCGTAGCCGGGACAGCTCTCTACGAGCAGTACTTC. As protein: CASSVAGTALYEQYF.

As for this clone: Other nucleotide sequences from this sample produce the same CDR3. The CDR3 loop is CASSYSRGSQPQHF. The CDR3 DNA sequence: TGTGCCAGCAGTTACTCGCGGGGTTCTCAGCCCCAGCATTTT. This chain uses TRBV6-5 with TRBJ1-5, with no clear D. Per the germline V gene, CDR1 is MNHEY and CDR2 is SVGAGI. The V and J ends lost 0 bases and 6 bases respectively, with 9 bases between them. This CDR3 comprises 14 residues.

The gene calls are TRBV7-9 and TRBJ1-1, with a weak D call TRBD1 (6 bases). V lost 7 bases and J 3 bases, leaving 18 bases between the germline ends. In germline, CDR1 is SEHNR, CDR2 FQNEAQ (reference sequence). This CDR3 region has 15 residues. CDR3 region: CASTQSGGADTEAFF. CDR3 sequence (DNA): TGTGCCAGCACCCAATCGGGGGGCGCGGACACTGAAGCTTTCTTT.

Written as DNA, the CDR3 is TGTGCCAGCAGCTTGATTACTAGCGGGGTAAAGGAGCTGTTTTTT. Translation gives CASSLITSGVKELFF. This chain connects TRBV5-4 to TRBJ2-2, with 10 bases that match TRBD2. Per the germline V gene, CDR1 is SGHNT and CDR2 is YYREEE (reference sequence). The length of the CDR3 is 15 residues. The ends lost 1 base at V and 10 bases at J; junction bases unmatched: 7.